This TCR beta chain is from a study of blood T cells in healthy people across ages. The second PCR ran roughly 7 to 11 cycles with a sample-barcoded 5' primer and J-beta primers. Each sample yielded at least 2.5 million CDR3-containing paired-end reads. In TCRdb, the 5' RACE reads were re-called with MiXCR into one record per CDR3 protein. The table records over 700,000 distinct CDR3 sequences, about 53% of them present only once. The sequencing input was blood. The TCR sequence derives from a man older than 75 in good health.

The CDR3 nucleotides are TGTGCCAGCAGTCCCTCCCGTACTAGCGGGTACAATGAGCAGTTCTTC. Translated: CASSPSRTSGYNEQFF. The chain is built from TRBV27 and TRBJ2-1; TRBD2 matches at 9 bases. The CDR3 has 16 amino acids. After removal of 5 bases from V and 4 bases from J, the junction contained 9 bases not matched to a gene. Germline V gene lookup returns CDR1 MNHEY and CDR2 SMNVEV (reference sequence).